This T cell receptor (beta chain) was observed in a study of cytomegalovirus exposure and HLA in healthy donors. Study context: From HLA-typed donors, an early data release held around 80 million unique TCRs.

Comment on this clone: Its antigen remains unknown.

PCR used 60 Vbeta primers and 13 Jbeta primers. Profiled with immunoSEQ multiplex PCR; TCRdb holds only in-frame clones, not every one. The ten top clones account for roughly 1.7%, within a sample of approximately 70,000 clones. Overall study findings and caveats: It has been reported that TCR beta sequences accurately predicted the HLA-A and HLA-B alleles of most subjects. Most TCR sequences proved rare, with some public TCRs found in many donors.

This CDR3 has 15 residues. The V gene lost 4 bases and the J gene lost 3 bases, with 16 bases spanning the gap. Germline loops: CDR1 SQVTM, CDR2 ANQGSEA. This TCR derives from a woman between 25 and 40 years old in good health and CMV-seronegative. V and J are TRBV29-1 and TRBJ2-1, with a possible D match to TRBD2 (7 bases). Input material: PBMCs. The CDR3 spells CSVVSEGGGYNEQFF. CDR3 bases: TGCAGCGTTGTGAGTGAGGGGGGGGGCTACAATGAGCAGTTCTTC.